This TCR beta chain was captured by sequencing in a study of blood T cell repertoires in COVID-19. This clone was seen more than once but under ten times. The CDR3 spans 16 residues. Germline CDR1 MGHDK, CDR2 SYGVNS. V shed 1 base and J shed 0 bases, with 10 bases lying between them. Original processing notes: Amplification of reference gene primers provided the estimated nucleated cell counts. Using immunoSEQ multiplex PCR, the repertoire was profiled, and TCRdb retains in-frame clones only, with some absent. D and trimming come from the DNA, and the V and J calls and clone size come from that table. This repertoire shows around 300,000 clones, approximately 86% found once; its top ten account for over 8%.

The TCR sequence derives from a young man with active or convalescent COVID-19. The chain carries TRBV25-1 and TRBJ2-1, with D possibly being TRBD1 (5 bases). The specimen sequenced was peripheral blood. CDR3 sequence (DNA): TGTGCCAGCAGTGAATCTATCAGGGTCTCCTACAATGAGCAGTTCTTC. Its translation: CASSESIRVSYNEQFF.